The 21 T cell receptor beta chains below were found in one sample sequenced in a study of breast tumors, draining lymph nodes, adjacent tissues. TCRdb reprocessed the multiplex PCR reads via MiXCR and lists one record per CDR3 protein. The table lists more than 50,000 distinct CDR3 sequences, approximately 62% of them singletons. Sequencing was performed on breast tumor tissue. Receptors were obtained from a female donor with breast cancer. Some clones in this sample may be carry-over from other donors' samples.

This clonotype has a count of ten or more. The chain carries TRBV11-2 and TRBJ2-7; 8 positions agree with TRBD2. Germline V gene data show CDR1 as SGHAT and CDR2 as FQNNGV. This CDR3 is built from 13 residues. The ends lost 5 bases at V and 5 bases at J; junction bases unmatched: 5. Here the CDR3 DNA reads TGTGCCAGCAGCCCTGAACTAGCGGACGAGCAGTACTTC. Translating gives CASSPELADEQYF.

As concerns this clonotype: A much more abundant neighbour one base away suggests this may be a read error. The CDR3 carries no conserved terminal phenylalanine or tryptophan, so it likely arises from a read error. The DNA for the CDR3 is TGTGCCAGCAGCCGTAGCGGGACCACCTCCTACGAGCAGTACTCC. This translates into CASSRSGTTSYEQYS. This rearrangement joins TRBV11-1 to TRBJ2-7, with 8 bases matching TRBD2. The germline V gene has CDR1 SGHAT and CDR2 FQDESV (reference sequence). The CDR3 runs to 15 residues. The ends lost 5 bases at V and 0 bases at J; junction bases unmatched: 6.

V and J are TRBV29-1 and TRBJ2-7; D may correspond to TRBD1 or TRBD2 (5 bases each). This CDR3 spans 12 amino acids. Germline lookup yields CDR1 SQVTM and CDR2 ANQGSEA. CDR3: CSLARTGAEQYF. For the CDR3, the DNA is TGCAGTTTAGCGCGTACCGGGGCCGAGCAGTACTTC.

In its sample, this clonotype ranks as large. This sequence joins TRBV2 and TRBJ2-3, with TRBD1 matching 11 bases. CDR3 length equals 17 residues. The V gene's germline CDR1 is SNHLY and CDR2 FYNNEI. The ends lost 4 bases at V and 4 bases at J; junction bases unmatched: 10. CDR3 in DNA: TGTGCCAGCAGTGGTGGACAGCCGGGACAGGGGGCAGATACGCAGTATTTT. Encoded protein: CASSGGQPGQGADTQYF.

The chain employs TRBV19 and TRBJ2-2; the D is unclear. This CDR3 is 14 amino acids long. Germline values: CDR1 LNHDA, CDR2 SQIVND (reference sequence). V lost 6 bases and J lost 1, with 9 bases in between. Here the CDR3 DNA reads TGTGCCAGTAGCCCACGGGTGAACACCGGGGAGCTGTTTTTT. Translated, it gives CASSPRVNTGELFF.

To note about this clonotype: The junction departs from the called germline gene at one end, perhaps through a read error. The chain combines TRBV5-1 with TRBJ2-5; TRBD1 is a possible D gene (6 bases). This CDR3 is built from 12 residues. Germline V gives CDR1 SGHRS, CDR2 YFSETQ. The CDR3 is CASSLVGDIQNF. The CDR3 DNA is TGCGCCAGCAGCTTGGTCGGGGACATCCAGAACTTC.

As to this clonotype: Compared with germline, one end of the junction differs, possibly owing to a read error. This sequence joins TRBV10-3 and TRBJ2-7; D is perhaps TRBD1 (6 bases). The CDR3 loop spans 14 amino acids. Germline V lookup: CDR1 ENHRY, CDR2 SYGVKD. CDR3: CAISGSLQGYGQYF. The CDR3 nucleotides read TGTGCCATCAGTGGGTCGCTACAGGGTTACGGGCAGTACTTC.

V gene TRBV5-5 combines with J gene TRBJ2-5; TRBD2 aligns across 10 bases. The CDR3 has 16 residues. The V gene's germline CDR1 is SGHKS and CDR2 YYEKEE (reference sequence). The V gene end was trimmed by 4 bases and the J gene end by 2 bases; junction bases not matched to a gene: 8. This CDR3 reads CASSHGLAADQETQYF. The CDR3 region has the DNA TGTGCCAGCAGCCACGGACTAGCGGCAGATCAAGAGACCCAGTACTTC. Based on the CDR3 plus reference TRBV5-5 and TRBJ2-5, the full variable domain is DAGVTQSPTHLIKTRGQQVTLRCSPISGHKSVSWYQQVLGQGPQFIFQYYEKEERGRGNFPDRFSARQFPNYSSELNVNALLLGDSALYLCASSHGLAADQETQYFGPGTRLLVL.

The chain links TRBV4-1 to TRBJ2-7, with 7 bases matching TRBD1. J lost 4 bases, V lost 1 base, and 4 bases had no gene match. Per the germline V gene, CDR1 is MGHRA and CDR2 is YSYEKL. The CDR3 contains 14 residues. In DNA form, the CDR3 reads TGCGCCAGCAGCCAAGTGACAGGGCAGTACGAGCAGTACTTC. This gives the protein CASSQVTGQYEQYF.

As DNA, the CDR3 is TGTGCCAGCAGCCCAATAGGGGAGACCCAGCATTTT. This sequence encodes CASSPIGETQHF. This sequence joins TRBV7-9 and TRBJ1-5; possibly TRBD1 for D (5 bases). The CDR3 is made up of 12 amino acids. Trimming cost V 5 bases and J 11 bases, with 13 bases left between them. The germline V gene encodes CDR1 SEHNR and CDR2 FQNEAQ (reference sequence). Full variable domain (outside the CDR3, taken from reference TRBV7-9 and TRBJ1-5): DTGVSQNPRHKITKRGQNVTFRCDPISEHNRLYWYRQTLGQGPEFLTYFQNEAQLEKSRLLSDRFSAERPKGSFSTLEIQRTEQGDSAMYLCASSPIGETQHFGDGTRLSIL.

The V gene is TRBV6-2 or TRBV6-3, the J gene TRBJ2-2; 8 nucleotides line up with TRBD1. J lost 7 bases, V lost 5 bases, and 6 bases had no gene match. The CDR3 totals 14 residues. Germline V gene lookup returns CDR1 MNHEY and CDR2 SVGEGT. Written as DNA, the CDR3 is TGTGCCAGCAGTCCCTGGGACAGGTTCGGGGAGCTGTTTTTT. Translated: CASSPWDRFGELFF.

This chain uses TRBV20-1 with TRBJ2-7; D is undetermined. Germline loops: CDR1 DFQATT, CDR2 SNEGSKA (reference sequence). Trimming left V 5 bases short and J 3 bases short, with 14 bases between. This CDR3 comprises 13 residues. The CDR3: CSAGSPGSYEQYF. CDR3 DNA: TGCAGTGCTGGATCCCCGGGCAGCTACGAGCAGTACTTC.

The J gene is TRBJ1-2, the V gene TRBV14, with D hard to call. The CDR3 runs to 12 residues. V was clipped by 6 bases and J by 4 bases, with 9 bases between them. CDR1 and CDR2 from the germline V gene are SGHDN and FVKESK. The CDR3: CASRDDLYGYTF. As DNA, the CDR3 is TGTGCCAGCAGAGATGACCTCTATGGCTACACCTTC.

Notes on this clonotype: The junction does not match germline at one end; this may be a read error. V is TRBV7-7 and J is TRBJ2-3; D is possibly TRBD2 (6 bases). Germline loops: CDR1 SSHAT, CDR2 FNYEAQ (reference sequence). CDR3 length: 16 residues. Here the CDR3 reads CASSLGRDLRTDTQYF. The CDR3 coding sequence is TGTGCTAGCAGCTTAGGGCGGGACTTGCGCACAGATACGCAGTATTTT.

The V gene is TRBV2, the J gene TRBJ1-2; D unclear. CDR1 is SNHLY and CDR2 is FYNNEI in the germline V gene. V was clipped by 4 bases and J by 1 base, with 7 bases between them. This CDR3 has 13 residues. The CDR3 nucleotides are TGTGCCAGCAGTGGAGGGATTAACTATGGCTACACCTTC. This gives the protein CASSGGINYGYTF.

The chain uses TRBV6-2 or TRBV6-3 and TRBJ2-2; 8 nucleotides align to TRBD2. CDR3 length: 14 residues. Trimming cost V 5 bases and J 2 bases; bases outside gene matches: 1. Germline loops: CDR1 MNHEY, CDR2 SVGEGT. CDR3 in amino acids: CASSRGGNTGELFF. The CDR3 bases are TGTGCCAGCAGTCGGGGGGGTAACACCGGGGAGCTGTTTTTT.

This rearrangement joins TRBV29-1 to TRBJ2-1; TRBD2 matches at 13 bases. Germline CDR1 SQVTM, CDR2 ANQGSEA. The CDR3 is 15 amino acids. V gave up 5 bases and J gave up 7 bases; unmatched junction bases: 8. As DNA, the CDR3 is TGCAGCGTTCGCACCGGGACTAGCGGGATTAATGAGCAGTTCTTC. This sequence encodes CSVRTGTSGINEQFF.

Remarks on this clonotype: A read error may produce the germline difference seen at one junction end. This chain uses TRBV6-2 or TRBV6-3 with TRBJ2-1; TRBD2 aligns across 8 bases. The CDR3 runs 15 residues. In germline, CDR1 is MNHEY, CDR2 SVGEGT. The DNA for the CDR3 is TGTGCCAGCAGGGCCTCGGGACTAGTTACCAATGAGCAGCTCTTC. It specifies CASRASGLVTNEQLF.

There are many counts of this clonotype. Relative to the germline gene, one junction end is altered; a read error may explain this. The CDR3 region has the DNA TGTGCCAGCAGTCACTCTGACAGGGGGGGAGAGACCCAGTACTTC. Its protein is CASSHSDRGGETQYF. This chain joins TRBV6-6 and TRBJ2-5; the match to TRBD1 covers 9 bases. In germline, CDR1 is MNHNY, CDR2 SVGAGI (reference sequence). The CDR3 contains 15 residues.

This clonotype showed up many times. The chain links TRBV19 to TRBJ2-7, with D tentatively TRBD1 or TRBD2 (6 bases each). The germline V gene encodes CDR1 LNHDA and CDR2 SQIVND (reference sequence). This CDR3 is 14 amino acids long. The ends were cut back, 5 bases at V and 3 bases at J, with 14 bases in the middle. CDR3 amino acids: CASSPRRGSYEQYF. DNA of the CDR3: TGTGCCAGTAGTCCAAGGAGGGGGAGCTACGAGCAGTACTTC.

The chain recombines TRBV20-1 with TRBJ2-2, with D perhaps being TRBD1 or TRBD2 (5 bases each). CDR1 is DFQATT and CDR2 is SNEGSKA in the germline V gene (reference sequence). This CDR3 comprises 12 residues. The V end lost 3 bases, the J end lost 10 bases, and 12 bases lay between the germline ends. As DNA, the CDR3 is TGCAGTGCTAGCTCGTACGGGGCGGAGCTGTTTTTT. Amino acid sequence: CSASSYGAELFF.